The clone carrying this TCR beta chain was seen a few times. Its target is unknown. There are 14 residues in the CDR3. The V end lost 4 bases, the J end lost 4 bases, and 11 bases lay between the germline ends. These data are taken from a study of T cells in Graves' hyperthyroidism and ophthalmopathy. Study-wide points: Progression to ophthalmopathy was predicted a median of about 6.6 months early.

RNA transcripts gave rise to amplified TCR beta CDR3 regions. During a first-round RT-PCR of the TCR CDR3, the HTBI primer set was used. MiXCR was run by TCRdb on the multiplex PCR reads, yielding one entry per CDR3 protein. The data contain some 800,000 distinct CDR3 sequences, roughly 40% of them singletons. Aged 18 to 65, the patients had hyperthyroidism that was newly diagnosed and had lasted under 2 months. Exclusions: uncontrolled infection, other autoimmune disease, pregnancy, lactation. The authors obtained PBMCs from roughly 10 ml of fresh peripheral blood. The receptor's source is a man aged 18 to 30 with Graves' hyperthyroidism. The J gene is TRBJ1-5, the V gene TRBV12-3 or TRBV12-4; D gene uncertain. Sequencing input: blood. CDR3 amino acids: CASSYGETNQPQHF. CDR3 bases: TGTGCCAGCAGTTATGGGGAAACGAATCAGCCCCAGCATTTT.